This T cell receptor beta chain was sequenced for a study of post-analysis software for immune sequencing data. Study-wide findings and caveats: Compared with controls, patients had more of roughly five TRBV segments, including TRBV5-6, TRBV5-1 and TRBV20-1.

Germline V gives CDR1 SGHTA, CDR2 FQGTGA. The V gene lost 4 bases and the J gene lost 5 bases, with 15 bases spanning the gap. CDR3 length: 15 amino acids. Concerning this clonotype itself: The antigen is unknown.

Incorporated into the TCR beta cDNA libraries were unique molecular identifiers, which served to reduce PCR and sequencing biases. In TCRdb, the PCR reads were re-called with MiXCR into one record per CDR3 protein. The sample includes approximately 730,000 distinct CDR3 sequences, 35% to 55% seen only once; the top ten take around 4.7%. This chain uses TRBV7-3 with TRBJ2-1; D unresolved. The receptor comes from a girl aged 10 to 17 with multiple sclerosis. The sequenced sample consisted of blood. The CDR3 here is CASSSQRGPNNEQFF. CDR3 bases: TGTGCCAGCAGCTCTCAGAGAGGCCCTAACAATGAGCAGTTCTTC.